Sequencing of this T cell receptor beta chain was carried out in a study of blood T cell dynamics during melanoma immunotherapy. Study-level results: Clones driving repertoire changes may be melanoma-specific or general immune activation.

The V and J ends lost 6 bases and 4 bases respectively, with 12 bases between them. CDR1 and CDR2 from the germline V gene are MNHNY and SVGAGI (reference sequence). The CDR3 loop spans 14 amino acids. A word on this clone: As yet, its antigen is unknown.

Time point described: week 3, after first cycle of checkpoint inhibitor. Disease control meant complete response, partial response or stable disease at 12 weeks. Clones were sequenced by immunoSEQ multiplex PCR, and TCRdb holds only the in-frame ones, with some missing. The sample gives fewer than 12,000 clones, about 90% of which show up once; about 6.9% is in the top ten. The sequencing here drew on blood, taken from a patient treated with checkpoint blockade. This receptor was obtained from a human donor with melanoma. V gene TRBV6-6 combines with J gene TRBJ1-4, with D tentatively TRBD1 (5 bases). The CDR3 sequence: CASRTGGDNEKLFF. The CDR3 coding sequence is TGTGCCAGCAGAACGGGGGGGGATAATGAAAAACTGTTTTTT.